This passage covers 25 T cell receptor beta chains from one sample sequenced in a study of neurological immune-mediated disorders. TCRdb processed the 5' RACE reads anew with MiXCR; each CDR3 protein has one entry. This sample has around 80,000 distinct CDR3 sequences, with 10% found just once. Sequenced sample: PBMCs. The receptor set was obtained from a man between 35 and 55 years old in good health.

About this clonotype itself: This may come from a read error, since a much larger clone is one base off. This chain connects TRBV5-1 to TRBJ2-7, with unresolved D. The CDR3 has 14 residues. Trimming removed 9 bases at V and 0 bases at J, with 16 bases between. Germline values: CDR1 SGHRS, CDR2 YFSETQ. Written as DNA, the CDR3 is TGCGCCATCGAATCAACACCGAGCTCCTACGAGCAGTACTTC. Its translation: CAIESTPSSYEQYF.

This clonotype was found many times. J is TRBJ2-3 and V is TRBV7-2, with 7 bases aligning to TRBD2. V gave up 0 bases and J gave up 4 bases; unmatched junction bases: 7. CDR1 is SGHTA and CDR2 is FQGNSA in the germline V gene. The CDR3 runs to 16 residues. CDR3 protein: CASSLAAGTPSDTQYF. CDR3 DNA sequence: TGTGCCAGCAGCTTAGCAGCGGGAACTCCTTCAGATACGCAGTATTTT.

This clonotype showed up many times. The chain couples TRBV20-1 to TRBJ2-7; D tentatively reads TRBD1 or TRBD2 (5 bases each). Trimming left V 6 bases short and J 0 bases short, with 18 bases between. CDR3 size: 15 residues. Germline CDR1 DFQATT, CDR2 SNEGSKA (reference sequence). CDR3 sequence reads: CSAPAGTVPSYEQYF. The CDR3 region has the DNA TGCAGTGCCCCGGCCGGGACGGTCCCCTCCTACGAGCAGTACTTC.

The sample holds many counts of this clonotype. V and J are TRBV29-1 and TRBJ2-5; 8 nucleotides align to TRBD1. Germline values: CDR1 SQVTM, CDR2 ANQGSEA. The V gene end was trimmed by 4 bases and the J gene end by 3 bases; junction bases not matched to a gene: 7. The CDR3 runs to 14 residues. The chain's CDR3 is CSVVTKQGEETQYF. CDR3 DNA: TGCAGCGTTGTAACAAAACAGGGGGAAGAGACCCAGTACTTC.

This clonotype was recorded at least ten times. The chain has TRBV9 and TRBJ2-7, with D possibly being TRBD1 (6 bases). CDR1 is SGDLS and CDR2 is YYNGEE in the germline V gene. The V and J ends lost 4 bases and 0 bases respectively, with 17 bases between them. CDR3 length: 16 amino acids. CDR3 region: CASSQGQSAASYEQYF. The CDR3, as DNA: TGTGCCAGCAGCCAGGGGCAGTCAGCCGCCTCCTACGAGCAGTACTTC. Full variable domain (outside the CDR3, taken from reference TRBV9 and TRBJ2-7): DSGVTQTPKHLITATGQRVTLRCSPRSGDLSVYWYQQSLDQGLQFLIQYYNGEERAKGNILERFSAQQFPDLHSELNLSSLELGDSALYFCASSQGQSAASYEQYFGPGTRLTVT.

This clonotype was seen repeatedly, ten times or more. The CDR3 DNA reads TGCAGTGCTTTTGTCACAGGGGTCAATTCACCCCTCCACTTT. Translated, it gives CSAFVTGVNSPLHF. This rearrangement joins TRBV20-1 to TRBJ1-6, with 7 bases that match TRBD1. CDR1 is DFQATT and CDR2 is SNEGSKA in the germline V gene (reference sequence). J lost 7 bases, V lost 5 bases, and 8 bases had no gene match. The CDR3 consists of 14 residues.

Many counts were recorded for this clonotype. The CDR3 DNA reads as TGCGCCAGCAGTGAGTCGAACCTACTCCCCCAGTACTTC. Protein: CASSESNLLPQYF. V and J are TRBV10-1 and TRBJ2-5; D is unresolved. This CDR3 is 13 amino acids long. The V gene lost 0 bases and the J gene lost 9 bases, with 11 bases spanning the gap. CDR1 WNHNN and CDR2 SYGVQD come from the germline V gene (reference sequence).

This clonotype was recorded at least ten times. The chain couples TRBV12-3 or TRBV12-4 to TRBJ1-1, with a possible D match to TRBD1 (5 bases). The V and J ends lost 5 bases and 0 bases respectively, with 13 bases between them. CDR3 length: 15 amino acids. This chain's CDR3 is CASSRAGRMNTEAFF. The CDR3, as DNA: TGTGCCAGCAGTCGGGCGGGACGGATGAACACTGAAGCTTTCTTT.

This clonotype was observed at least ten times. The chain links TRBV20-1 to TRBJ1-1; D is perhaps TRBD1 (6 bases). Germline values: CDR1 DFQATT, CDR2 SNEGSKA (reference sequence). V was pared by 6 bases and J by 1 base, with 15 bases between. This CDR3 region has 14 residues. The CDR3 loop reads CSALQGSSNTEAFF. The CDR3 DNA sequence: TGCAGTGCGCTACAGGGTTCGTCGAACACTGAAGCTTTCTTT.

The chain joins TRBV19 to TRBJ2-3; 7 bases map to TRBD2. CDR3 length: 15 residues. V gave up 5 bases and J gave up 2 bases; unmatched junction bases: 7. From germline, CDR1 is LNHDA and CDR2 SQIVND (reference sequence). The CDR3 DNA reads as TGTGCCAGTAGTGTGAGCGGGGTCTCCACAGATACGCAGTATTTT. As protein: CASSVSGVSTDTQYF. Based on the CDR3 plus reference TRBV19 and TRBJ2-3, the full variable domain is DGGITQSPKYLFRKEGQNVTLSCEQNLNHDAMYWYRQDPGQGLRLIYYSQIVNDFQKGDIAEGYSVSREKKESFPLTVTSAQKNPTAFYLCASSVSGVSTDTQYFGPGTRLTVL.

This clonotype was recorded many times. J is TRBJ1-6 and V is TRBV12-3 or TRBV12-4; D unresolved. The CDR3 has 17 amino acids. The V and J ends lost 5 bases and 0 bases respectively, with 14 bases between them. Written as DNA, the CDR3 is TGTGCCAGCAGTCCACGCCTCAGGAGCTCCTATAATTCACCCCTCCACTTT. This codes for CASSPRLRSSYNSPLHF.

The chain links TRBV5-5 to TRBJ2-5; D is unresolved. With 0 bases removed from V and 6 bases from J, the gap between germline ends came to 9 bases. The germline gives CDR1 SGHKS, CDR2 YYEKEE (reference sequence). The CDR3 has 13 amino acids. CDR3 bases: TGTGCCAGCAGCTTGGAGGGCGGAAAGACCCAGTACTTC. It encodes CASSLEGGKTQYF.

This clonotype has at least ten counts. CDR3 residues: CASSPRQAESGIEKLFF. For the CDR3, the DNA is TGTGCCAGCTCCCCTCGGCAGGCCGAATCGGGAATCGAAAAACTGTTTTTT. The chain is built from TRBV18 and TRBJ1-4; D ambiguous. Looked up from germline, CDR1 is KGHSH and CDR2 is LQKENI. Trimming took 6 bases from V and 8 from J, leaving 25 bases between them. CDR3 length equals 17 residues.

Many counts were recorded for this clonotype. The genes are TRBV7-9 and TRBJ1-1; no clear D. Germline V gene sequence: CDR1 SEHNR, CDR2 FQNEAQ (reference sequence). The CDR3 spans 12 residues. V dropped 11 bases and J dropped 4 bases, with 14 bases sitting between them. The CDR3 DNA reads TGTGCCGGTACGATTCTGGGCACTGAAGCTTTCTTT. Its translation is CAGTILGTEAFF.

Ten or more counts support this clonotype. This sequence joins TRBV5-1 and TRBJ2-7, with D maybe TRBD1 (6 bases). V dropped 2 bases and J dropped 0 bases, with 12 bases sitting between them. CDR1 is SGHRS and CDR2 is YFSETQ in the germline V gene. This CDR3 has 15 residues. Written as DNA, the CDR3 is TGCGCCAGCAGCTTTCAGACAGGCCTCTCCTACGAGCAGTACTTC. Protein: CASSFQTGLSYEQYF. Looking up the rest from reference TRBV5-1 and TRBJ2-7 gives the full variable domain: KAGVTQTPRYLIKTRGQQVTLSCSPISGHRSVSWYQQTPGQGLQFLFEYFSETQRNKGNFPGRFSGRQFSNSRSEMNVSTLELGDSALYLCASSFQTGLSYEQYFGPGTRLTVT.

This clonotype was observed many times. The chain employs TRBV10-3 and TRBJ2-1; TRBD2 aligns across 10 bases. The CDR3 contains 13 residues. Germline CDR1 ENHRY, CDR2 SYGVKD. With V trimmed by 7 bases and J by 9 bases, 6 bases remained unmatched. The CDR3 sequence: CAIMASGGAEQFF. The CDR3 coding sequence is TGTGCCATCATGGCTAGCGGGGGTGCTGAGCAGTTCTTC.

V and J are TRBV2 and TRBJ1-5; possibly TRBD1 for D (5 bases). Germline values: CDR1 SNHLY, CDR2 FYNNEI. The length of the CDR3 is 15 residues. V gave up 6 bases and J gave up 9 bases, with 21 bases separating them. CDR3 loop: CASSPEGPPSTPQHF. The CDR3 DNA sequence: TGTGCCAGCAGCCCTGAGGGACCGCCTTCAACGCCCCAGCATTTT.

This clonotype was counted ten times or more. This sequence joins TRBV3-1 and TRBJ2-7; 8 bases are a match to TRBD1. Per germline, CDR1 LGHDT and CDR2 YNNKEL (reference sequence). J was trimmed by 3 bases and V by 4 bases; bases with no gene match: 5. CDR3 length: 14 residues. Here the CDR3 DNA reads TGTGCCAGCAGCCTAAGGACAGGGTTCTACGAGCAGTACTTC. It yields the protein CASSLRTGFYEQYF.

Many counts were recorded for this clonotype. The V and J genes are TRBV30 and TRBJ1-1; no clear D gene. The length of the CDR3 is 14 residues. Germline V gene sequence: CDR1 GTSNPN, CDR2 SVGIG (reference sequence). V gave up 3 bases and J gave up 6 bases, with 17 bases separating them. The CDR3 region is CAWSLNPSTAEAFF. CDR3 DNA sequence: TGTGCCTGGAGCCTCAATCCCTCAACTGCTGAAGCTTTCTTT. Based on the CDR3 plus reference TRBV30 and TRBJ1-1, the full variable domain is SQTIHQWPATLVQPVGSPLSLECTVEGTSNPNLYWYRQAAGRGLQLLFYSVGIGQISSEVPQNLSASRPQDRQFILSSKKLLLSDSGFYLCAWSLNPSTAEAFFGQGTRLTVV.

This clonotype was seen ten or more times. The gene calls are TRBV11-2 and TRBJ2-1; 10 nucleotides line up with TRBD1. The CDR3 runs 16 residues. After removal of 2 bases from V and 8 bases from J, the junction contained 9 bases not matched to a gene. Germline V CDR1 and CDR2: SGHAT, FQNNGV. CDR3 DNA: TGTGCCAGCAGCTTATGGGGACAGGGGTCAGGAGATGAGCAGTTCTTC. This translates into CASSLWGQGSGDEQFF.

Worth noting for this clonotype: Being one base from a much bigger clone, this may be a read error. This chain connects TRBV7-6 to TRBJ1-2, with a weak D call TRBD1 (5 bases). Trimming cost V 5 bases and J 4 bases, with 20 bases left between them. The CDR3 spans 16 residues. CDR1 and CDR2 (germline): SGHVS, FNYEAQ. CDR3 residues: CASSPALGGAGYGYTF. CDR3 DNA: TGTGCCAGCAGCCCCGCCCTGGGAGGGGCAGGCTATGGCTACACCTTC.

This clonotype was recorded at least ten times. The chain recombines TRBV27 with TRBJ1-1; unclear D gene. Trimming stripped 5 bases from V and 0 bases from J, with 7 bases between. Germline values: CDR1 MNHEY, CDR2 SMNVEV (reference sequence). There are 13 residues in the CDR3. CDR3 sequence (DNA): TGTGCCAGCAGTCGGCTCATGAACACTGAAGCTTTCTTT. Translation: CASSRLMNTEAFF.

This clonotype was recorded at least ten times. This chain joins TRBV6-1 and TRBJ1-1; weak D call: TRBD1 (5 bases). Trimming stripped 0 bases from V and 4 bases from J, with 9 bases between. This CDR3 has 14 residues. Germline lookup yields CDR1 MNHNS and CDR2 SASEGT. CDR3 region: CASSEARGFTEAFF. The CDR3 coding sequence is TGTGCCAGCAGTGAAGCGCGGGGGTTCACTGAAGCTTTCTTT.

This clonotype was detected many times. The chain joins TRBV28 to TRBJ2-1; perhaps TRBD1 as D (5 bases). The germline gives CDR1 MDHEN, CDR2 SYDVKM. The CDR3 extends over 14 amino acids. V lost 8 bases and J 4 bases, leaving 15 bases between the germline ends. The CDR3 DNA sequence: TGTGCCAGCGGGGCCTCCAGCACATACAATGAGCAGTTCTTC. Its translation: CASGASSTYNEQFF. The full variable domain, in which reference TRBV28 and TRBJ2-1 provide the parts outside the CDR3, is DVKVTQSSRYLVKRTGEKVFLECVQDMDHENMFWYRQDPGLGLRLIYFSYDVKMKEKGDIPEGYSVSREKKERFSLILESASTNQTSMYLCASGASSTYNEQFFGPGTRLTVL.

This clonotype appeared many times. The chain employs TRBV12-5 and TRBJ2-2; D perhaps matches TRBD1 (6 bases). V shed 0 bases and J shed 1 base, with 9 bases lying between them. From germline, CDR1 is LGHNT and CDR2 FRNRAP. CDR3 size: 16 residues. In DNA, the CDR3 is TGTGCTAGTGGTTTGGTTGGGGGCTGGAACACCGGGGAGCTGTTTTTT. Its translation: CASGLVGGWNTGELFF.